The source of this TCR beta chain is a study of T-cell memory formation after mild COVID-19. The V and J ends lost 6 bases and 3 bases respectively, with 20 bases between them. The germline CDR1 and CDR2 sequences are MDHEN and SYDVKM. There are 16 residues in the CDR3. TCRdb reprocessed the 5' RACE reads via MiXCR and lists one record per CDR3 protein. The sample yields about 400,000 distinct CDR3 sequences, about a sixth seen once. This clonotype has just a few counts. The sequenced sample consisted of PBMCs or a T cell subset sorted from them (not recorded which). This TCR derives from a young man who had mild COVID-19 (a few samples of this study predate the infection). Cell type and time point are not known. V is TRBV28 and J is TRBJ1-2, with no clear D. CDR3 nucleotide sequence: TGTGCCAGCAGCCTCCGGTCGTTGGTGGGGTACTATGGCTACACCTTC. Amino acids: CASSLRSLVGYYGYTF.